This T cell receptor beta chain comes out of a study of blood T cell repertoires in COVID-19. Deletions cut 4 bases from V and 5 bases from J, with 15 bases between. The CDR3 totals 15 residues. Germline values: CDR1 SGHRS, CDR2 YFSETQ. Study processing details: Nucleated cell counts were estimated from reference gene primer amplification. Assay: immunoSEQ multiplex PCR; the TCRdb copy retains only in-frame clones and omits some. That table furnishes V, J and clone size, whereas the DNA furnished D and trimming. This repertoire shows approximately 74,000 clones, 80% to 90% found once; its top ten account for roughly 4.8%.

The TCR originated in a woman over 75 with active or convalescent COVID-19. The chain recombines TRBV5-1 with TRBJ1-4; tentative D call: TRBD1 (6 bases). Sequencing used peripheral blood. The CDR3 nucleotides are TGCGCCAGCAGCCCGGCAGGGGACGGAAATGAAAAACTGTTTTTT. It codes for CASSPAGDGNEKLFF.